This is a list of T cell receptor beta chains from one sample in a study of T cell responses to AZD1222 COVID-19 vaccine. The method was immunoSEQ multiplex PCR; TCRdb's version includes in-frame clones alone and lacks a portion of them. In the table there are about 120,000 clones, approximately 90% of which are singletons. Sequenced here: peripheral blood, sampled on day 0 of AZD1222 vaccination. Receptor source: an adult in good health. CDR3s include the opening cysteine and the closing phenylalanine or tryptophan. A D gene is named only where the DNA matches it firmly. Expanded clones are given a class, and other clones once, few, many or no size at all.

TRBJ1-4 | TRBV24-1 | . | . | CATSDSQGEGEKLFF | TGTGCCACCAGTGACAGCCAGGGTGAGGGTGAAAAACTGTTTTTT
TRBJ1-2 | TRBV6-6 | . | . | CASSTTAYGYTF | TGTGCCAGCAGTACGACAGCCTATGGCTACACCTTC
TRBJ1-5 | TRBV7-2 | . | . | CASSLDTGFGNQPQHF | TGTGCCAGCAGCTTAGATACGGGGTTTGGCAATCAGCCCCAGCATTTT
TRBJ1-1 | TRBV6-4 | . | . | CASSVGLNTEAFF | TGTGCCAGCAGTGTTGGGTTGAACACTGAAGCTTTCTTT
TRBJ2-5 | TRBV24-1 | . | TRBD1 | CATSDPGGKETQYF | TGTGCCACCAGTGACCCAGGGGGCAAAGAGACCCAGTACTTC
TRBJ1-5 | TRBV4-3 | . | . | CASSQDGRVGQPQHF | TGCGCCAGCAGCCAAGACGGGAGGGTAGGTCAGCCCCAGCATTTT
TRBJ1-1 | TRBV27 | . | TRBD1 | CASSLPDRGKAFF | TGTGCCAGCAGTTTACCGGACAGGGGGAAAGCTTTCTTT
TRBJ2-7 | TRBV10-3 | . | . | CAIRGTAGGLQQYF | TGTGCCATCAGAGGGACCGCCGGCGGATTACAGCAGTACTTC
TRBJ2-1 | TRBV28 | . | TRBD2 | CASSPGLAGVSSYNEQFF | TGTGCCAGCAGTCCGGGACTAGCGGGAGTTAGTTCCTACAATGAGCAGTTCTTC
TRBJ2-5 | TRBV7-2 | few | TRBD1 | CASSLVDRGGETQYF | TGTGCCAGCAGCTTAGTGGACAGGGGCGGGGAGACCCAGTACTTC
TRBJ2-2 | TRBV6-4 | . | TRBD2 | CASSVLAGGGNTGELFF | TGTGCCAGCAGTGTACTAGCGGGAGGTGGCAACACCGGGGAGCTGTTTTTT
TRBJ1-1 | TRBV19 | . | TRBD1 | CASSIHRGRNTEAFF | TGTGCCAGTAGTATCCACAGGGGGCGGAACACTGAAGCTTTCTTT
TRBJ2-1 | TRBV20-1 | . | TRBD1 | CSARTGWEQFF | TGCAGTGCTAGGACAGGGTGGGAGCAGTTCTTC
TRBJ2-7 | TRBV11-2 | . | . | CASSLFDKSYEQYF | TGTGCCAGCAGCTTATTCGACAAATCATACGAGCAGTACTTC
TRBJ1-2 | TRBV4-1 | . | . | CASSQDLGHYAGYTF | TGCGCCAGCAGCCAAGATTTGGGACATTATGCTGGCTACACCTTC
TRBJ2-5 | TRBV5-4 | . | . | CASSEGTSETQYF | TGTGCCAGCAGCGAGGGGACGTCAGAGACCCAGTACTTC
TRBJ2-7 | TRBV28 | . | . | CASSFPPSYEQYF | TGCGCCAGCAGTTTTCCTCCCTCCTACGAGCAGTACTTC
TRBJ2-1 | TRBV7-8 | few | . | CASSYQHPNNEQFF | TGTGCCAGCAGCTACCAACACCCCAACAATGAGCAGTTCTTC
TRBJ2-3 | TRBV3-1/TRBV3-2 | . | TRBD2 | CASSQAKRESTDTQYF | TGTGCCAGCAGCCAAGCAAAGCGGGAGAGCACAGATACGCAGTATTTT
TRBJ2-7 | TRBV3-1/TRBV3-2 | . | . | CASSKRDYEQYF | TGTGCCAGCAGCAAAAGGGACTACGAGCAGTACTTC
TRBJ2-7 | TRBV9 | . | . | CASSARGRTTGFNEQYF | TGTGCCAGCAGCGCCAGGGGTCGAACGACTGGTTTCAACGAGCAGTACTTC
TRBJ2-5 | TRBV6-2/TRBV6-3 | few | . | CASSSPTGLEETQYF | TGTGCCAGCAGTTCCCCCACGGGGTTAGAAGAGACCCAGTACTTC
TRBJ2-5 | TRBV27 | . | . | CASRAQWGAQETQYF | TGTGCCAGCAGAGCCCAGTGGGGGGCCCAAGAGACCCAGTACTTC
TRBJ2-1 | TRBV5-1 | . | TRBD2 | CASIAGGSYNEQFF | TGCGCCAGTATAGCGGGAGGCTCCTACAATGAGCAGTTCTTC